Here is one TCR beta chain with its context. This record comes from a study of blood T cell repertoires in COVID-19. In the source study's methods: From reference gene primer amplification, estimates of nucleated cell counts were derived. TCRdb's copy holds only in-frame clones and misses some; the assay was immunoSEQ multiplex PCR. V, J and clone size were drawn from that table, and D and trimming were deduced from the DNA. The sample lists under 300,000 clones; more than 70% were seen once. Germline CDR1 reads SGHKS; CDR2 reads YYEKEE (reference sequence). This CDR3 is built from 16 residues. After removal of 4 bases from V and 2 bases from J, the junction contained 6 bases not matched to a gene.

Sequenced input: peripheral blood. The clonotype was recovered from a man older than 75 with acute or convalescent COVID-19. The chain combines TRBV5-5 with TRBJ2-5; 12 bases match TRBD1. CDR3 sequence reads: CASSEGQGARQETQYF. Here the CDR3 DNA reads TGTGCCAGCAGCGAGGGACAGGGGGCGCGGCAAGAGACCCAGTACTTC.